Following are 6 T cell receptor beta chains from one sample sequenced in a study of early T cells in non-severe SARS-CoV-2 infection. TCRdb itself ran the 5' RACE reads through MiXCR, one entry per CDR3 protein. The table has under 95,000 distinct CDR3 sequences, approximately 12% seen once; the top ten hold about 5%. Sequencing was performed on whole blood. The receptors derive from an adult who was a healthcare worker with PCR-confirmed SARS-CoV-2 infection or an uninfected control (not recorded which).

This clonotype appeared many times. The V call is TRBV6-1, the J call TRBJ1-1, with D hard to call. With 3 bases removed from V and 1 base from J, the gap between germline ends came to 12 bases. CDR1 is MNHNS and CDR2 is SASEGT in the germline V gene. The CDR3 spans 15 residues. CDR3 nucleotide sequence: TGTGCCAGCAGTGATCCCTATTTGACGAACACTGAAGCTTTCTTT. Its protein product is CASSDPYLTNTEAFF.

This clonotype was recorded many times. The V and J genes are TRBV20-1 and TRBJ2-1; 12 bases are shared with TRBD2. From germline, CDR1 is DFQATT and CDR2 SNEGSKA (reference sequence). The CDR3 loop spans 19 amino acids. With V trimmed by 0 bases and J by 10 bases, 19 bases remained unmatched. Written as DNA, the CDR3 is TGCAGTGCTAGAGATCCCACGGGACTAGCGGGCATCGAAATCTTGGAGCAGTTCTTC. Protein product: CSARDPTGLAGIEILEQFF.

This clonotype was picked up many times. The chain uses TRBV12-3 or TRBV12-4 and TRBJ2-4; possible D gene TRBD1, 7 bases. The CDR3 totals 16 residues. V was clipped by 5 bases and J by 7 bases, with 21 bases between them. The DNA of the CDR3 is TGTGCCAGCAGTAGCCTGACAGGGACTCTGGGGAACATTCAGTACTTC. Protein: CASSSLTGTLGNIQYF.

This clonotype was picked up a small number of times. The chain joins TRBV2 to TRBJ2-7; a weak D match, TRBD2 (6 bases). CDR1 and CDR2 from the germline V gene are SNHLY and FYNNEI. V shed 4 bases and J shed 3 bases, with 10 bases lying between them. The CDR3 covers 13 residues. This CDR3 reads CASSVGRDYEQYF. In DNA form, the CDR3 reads TGTGCCAGCAGTGTGGGGCGGGACTACGAGCAGTACTTC.

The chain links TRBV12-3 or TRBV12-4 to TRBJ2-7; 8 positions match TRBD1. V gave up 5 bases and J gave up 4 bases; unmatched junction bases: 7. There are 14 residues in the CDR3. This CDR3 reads CASSLGQGIYEQYF. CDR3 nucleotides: TGTGCCAGCAGTCTCGGACAGGGTATTTACGAGCAGTACTTC.

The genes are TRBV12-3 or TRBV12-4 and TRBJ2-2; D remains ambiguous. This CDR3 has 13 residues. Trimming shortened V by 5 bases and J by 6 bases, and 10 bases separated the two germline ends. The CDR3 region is CASSEDGPGELFF. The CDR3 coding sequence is TGTGCCAGCAGTGAGGACGGACCCGGGGAGCTGTTTTTT.